The 14 T cell receptor beta chains presented below share a single source sample, sequenced in a study of T cells after posttransplantation cyclophosphamide (dated by TCRdb to between 2015 and 2016). Preparation of the library involved the immunoSEQ multiplex PCR assay. Entries here come from immuneACCESS through TCRdb and include only in-frame sequences with V and J called. Some clones fail to appear in such tables; in the studies checked, an unresolved V gene covers under half of the shortfall, and the cause of the remainder is unknown. There are around 8,000 clones in this sample, and none of them is a singleton. Around 5.4% of the sample belongs to the ten largest clones. The intended sense of this specimen's time point label: posttransplant day relative to BM transplant. What the treatment or condition label conveys for this sample: high-dose cyclophosphamide on days +3 and +4 as single-agent GVHD prophylaxis. For conditioning, the PTCy patients got busulfan and fludarabine, then a related or unrelated marrow graft, followed by cyclophosphamide on days +3 and +4.

The sequences come from PBMCs, collected after allogeneic stem cell transplant with posttransplant cyclophosphamide. The receptors were gathered from a male patient younger than 30 who received an allogeneic stem cell transplant from an unrelated donor, was CMV-positive, and had acute and chronic GVHD. After a transplant, some T cells may have been passed on by the graft donor.

This clone showed up many times. The chain has TRBV28 and TRBJ1-6; D may be TRBD1 (5 bases). CDR1 and CDR2 (germline): MDHEN, SYDVKM. The CDR3 spans 15 residues. Between the trimmed V and J ends, which lost 4 bases and 9 bases, there was a span of 16 bases. Here the CDR3 DNA reads TGTGCCAGCAGTTCCGGTTCCGGGGGTAGTTCACCCCTCCACTTT. It yields the protein CASSSGSGGSSPLHF.

Within the sample, this clone is medium-sized. This rearrangement joins TRBV10-3 to TRBJ1-2; D is ambiguous. The CDR3 loop spans 11 amino acids. The germline V and J ends were trimmed by 7 bases and 7 bases, with 10 bases remaining between them. Looked up from germline, CDR1 is ENHRY and CDR2 is SYGVKD. CDR3 in DNA: TGTGCCATCACATCTACGGGTGGCTACACCTTC. Translation gives CAITSTGGYTF.

This clone was seen many times. The chain combines TRBV7-2 with TRBJ1-5, with TRBD1 matching 8 bases. CDR3 length: 15 amino acids. V shed 5 bases and J 5 bases; nucleotides not matched to a gene: 8. CDR1 is SGHTA, CDR2 FQGNSA, per germline. The CDR3 loop is CASSPRTGWDQPQHF. The CDR3, as DNA: TGTGCCAGCAGCCCCCGGACAGGGTGGGATCAGCCCCAGCATTTT.

The table lists this clone with many counts. The CDR3 DNA follows: TGTGCCACCAGCACCGGACAGGGCTCGGCAGATACGCAGTATTTT. It yields the protein CATSTGQGSADTQYF. The chain couples TRBV15 to TRBJ2-3; 8 bases map to TRBD1. V lost 4 bases and J lost 4; bases outside the gene matches: 7. The CDR3 is 15 residues long. Germline-derived CDR1 and CDR2 are LNHNV and YYDKDF (reference sequence).

This clone was recorded at least ten times. The chain carries TRBV5-1 and TRBJ2-3, with TRBD2 matching over 8 bases. The junction had 6 bases not matched to a gene; V was cut back by 0 bases and J by 3 bases. Per germline, CDR1 SGHRS and CDR2 YFSETQ. This CDR3 is built from 16 residues. The CDR3 region is CASSLAALAATDTQYF. The CDR3 DNA is TGCGCCAGCAGCTTGGCGGCACTAGCGGCAACAGATACGCAGTATTTT.

By sample share, this clone is medium-sized. The rearrangement links TRBV5-6 to TRBJ2-7; D is possibly TRBD2 (6 bases). CDR1 and CDR2 from the germline V gene are SGHDT and YYEEEE. V was trimmed by 4 bases and J by 6 bases, leaving 11 bases between them. The CDR3 covers 12 residues. The CDR3 loop is CASSPRLGEQYF. CDR3 nucleotides: TGTGCCAGCAGCCCTAGACTAGGCGAGCAGTACTTC.

At least ten counts were recorded for this clone. J is TRBJ2-1 and V is TRBV14; D call uncertain. V lost 5 bases, J lost 1 base, and 15 bases lay in between. The CDR3 has 16 residues. CDR1 is SGHDN and CDR2 is FVKESK in the germline V gene. The CDR3 DNA follows: TGTGCCAGCAGCTCACTACCGCGGCCATCCTACAATGAGCAGTTCTTC. Amino acid sequence: CASSSLPRPSYNEQFF.

The sample holds many counts of this clone. The chain recombines TRBV27 with TRBJ2-7; a weak D match, TRBD2 (5 bases). V was cut by 5 bases and J by 0 bases, with 23 bases left in between. This CDR3 comprises 18 residues. Germline lookup yields CDR1 MNHEY and CDR2 SMNVEV (reference sequence). The CDR3 spells CASSIGPPSGFPSYEQYF. DNA for the CDR3: TGTGCCAGCAGTATTGGACCCCCCTCGGGGTTTCCCTCCTACGAGCAGTACTTC.

Ten or more counts support this clone. This chain links TRBV7-9 with TRBJ2-3; TRBD2 aligns across 7 bases. J was trimmed by 1 base and V by 1 base; bases with no gene match: 2. CDR1 SEHNR and CDR2 FQNEAQ come from the germline V gene (reference sequence). The CDR3 totals 15 residues. The DNA of the CDR3 is TGTGCCAGCAGCTTAGATCTAGCGGGCACAGATACGCAGTATTTT. Encoded protein: CASSLDLAGTDTQYF. Based on the CDR3 plus reference TRBV7-9 and TRBJ2-3, the full variable domain is DTGVSQNPRHKITKRGQNVTFRCDPISEHNRLYWYRQTLGQGPEFLTYFQNEAQLEKSRLLSDRFSAERPKGSFSTLEIQRTEQGDSAMYLCASSLDLAGTDTQYFGPGTRLTVL.

Many counts were recorded for this clone. V is TRBV7-8 and J is TRBJ1-6; the D is unclear. This CDR3 comprises 14 residues. Germline-derived CDR1 and CDR2 are SGHVS and FQNEAQ. The V gene lost 2 bases and the J gene lost 12 bases, with 14 bases spanning the gap. CDR3 in amino acids: CASSLSGSQEPLHF. For the CDR3, the DNA is TGTGCCAGCAGCTTATCAGGATCCCAGGAACCCCTCCACTTT.

This clone was seen at least ten times. The chain joins TRBV30 to TRBJ1-6, with D tentatively TRBD1 (6 bases). Trimming took off 6 bases at V and 7 bases at J, with 10 bases between the two ends. CDR3 length: 12 amino acids. CDR1 and CDR2 from the germline V gene are GTSNPN and SVGIG (reference sequence). For the CDR3, the DNA is TGTGCCTGTGGACAGCCCAATTCACCCCTCCACTTT. It is translated as CACGQPNSPLHF.

This clone was counted at least ten times. This chain uses TRBV19 with TRBJ1-1, with 8 bases aligning to TRBD1. Trimming cost V 3 bases and J 1 base; bases outside gene matches: 4. Germline values: CDR1 LNHDA, CDR2 SQIVND (reference sequence). The CDR3 sequence is 15 residues long. The chain's CDR3 is CASSISGQGNTEAFF. Written as DNA, the CDR3 is TGTGCCAGTAGTATTAGCGGACAGGGGAACACTGAAGCTTTCTTT.

This clone was counted at least ten times. J is TRBJ1-1 and V is TRBV29-1, with no clear D. V lost 5 bases and J lost 2, with 9 bases in between. Germline assignment: CDR1 SQVTM and CDR2 ANQGSEA. The CDR3 is 12 residues long. The CDR3 DNA reads TGCAGCGTTCGCACGGGAAACACTGAAGCTTTCTTT. It yields the protein CSVRTGNTEAFF.

This clone occurred many times. The chain has TRBV27 and TRBJ2-2; a weak D match, TRBD2 (5 bases). The CDR3 covers 16 residues. Looked up from germline, CDR1 is MNHEY and CDR2 is SMNVEV (reference sequence). Trimming cost V 5 bases and J 6 bases, with 19 bases left between them. CDR3 nucleotides: TGTGCCAGCAGTCCAACCCCGAGGGAGTTTGCCGGGGAGCTGTTTTTT. Translated, it gives CASSPTPREFAGELFF.